These 11 T cell receptor beta chains share one sample of origin, sequenced in a study of cytomegalovirus exposure and HLA in healthy donors. PCR amplification relied on 60 Vbeta primers (plus 13 Jbeta primers). Method: immunoSEQ multiplex PCR; TCRdb's copy keeps in-frame clones and lacks some. The sample includes just under 45,000 clones, around 53% seen only once; the top ten take 5% to 6.5%. Sequencing input: PBMCs. The origin of the receptors is a man in his sixties in good health and CMV-seronegative.

The rearrangement links TRBV5-1 to TRBJ2-7; TRBD1 agrees at 8 bases. V gave up 4 bases and J gave up 2 bases; unmatched junction bases: 8. Germline V gene sequence: CDR1 SGHRS, CDR2 YFSETQ. CDR3 length: 15 residues. The CDR3: CASSPLTGEAYEQYF. The CDR3 region has the DNA TGCGCCAGCAGCCCCCTGACAGGGGAGGCCTACGAGCAGTACTTC. Full variable domain (missing parts from reference TRBV5-1 and TRBJ2-7): KAGVTQTPRYLIKTRGQQVTLSCSPISGHRSVSWYQQTPGQGLQFLFEYFSETQRNKGNFPGRFSGRQFSNSRSEMNVSTLELGDSALYLCASSPLTGEAYEQYFGPGTRLTVT.

V and J are TRBV6-1 and TRBJ1-1, with D maybe TRBD1 (5 bases). This CDR3 region has 13 residues. Germline CDR1 reads MNHNS; CDR2 reads SASEGT. Deletions cut 2 bases from V and 7 bases from J, with 11 bases between. CDR3 amino acids: CASSERGGNEAFF. The CDR3 bases are TGTGCCAGCAGTGAAAGGGGAGGGAATGAAGCTTTCTTT.

V and J are TRBV27 and TRBJ2-7; possible D gene TRBD1, 5 bases. This CDR3 is built from 13 residues. Looked up from germline, CDR1 is MNHEY and CDR2 is SMNVEV (reference sequence). V was pared by 5 bases and J by 6 bases, with 14 bases between. This chain's CDR3 is CASSRQGISEQYF. For the CDR3, the DNA is TGTGCCAGCAGTCGTCAGGGTATAAGCGAGCAGTACTTC.

This clone was seen a handful of times. The V call is TRBV6-1, the J call TRBJ2-7; 7 positions match TRBD1. This CDR3 is built from 14 residues. CDR1 and CDR2 (germline): MNHNS, SASEGT. The V and J ends lost 10 bases and 2 bases, in that order; junction bases with no gene match: 11. The CDR3: CAICPGTETYEQYF. CDR3 nucleotides: TGTGCCATTTGCCCCGGGACAGAGACCTACGAGCAGTACTTC.

This clone is categorized as medium-sized. The chain links TRBV5-1 to TRBJ2-3, with 12 positions matching TRBD1. Germline V CDR1 and CDR2: SGHRS, YFSETQ. J was trimmed by 3 bases and V by 0 bases; bases with no gene match: 8. The CDR3 is 18 residues long. The CDR3 nucleotides read TGCGCCAGCAGCTTGGGGGACAGGGGGCCTCTAGCAACAGATACGCAGTATTTT. Translating it yields CASSLGDRGPLATDTQYF.

The CDR3 DNA is TGCGCCAGCAGCCCACCGACCGGGACAGGCTACAATGAGCAGTTCTTC. It yields the protein CASSPPTGTGYNEQFF. This chain connects TRBV5-1 to TRBJ2-1; 8 positions agree with TRBD1. The V gene's germline CDR1 is SGHRS and CDR2 YFSETQ. The CDR3 contains 16 residues. The V and J ends lost 4 bases and 3 bases, in that order; junction bases with no gene match: 9.

The sample holds a few counts of this clone. The chain carries TRBV6-6 and TRBJ2-1, with 7 nucleotides matching TRBD2. This CDR3 is built from 12 residues. The V gene's germline CDR1 is MNHNY and CDR2 SVGAGI (reference sequence). Trimming removed 4 bases from V and 8 bases from J; junction bases left unmatched: 2. The CDR3 DNA reads as TGTGCCAGCAGTTCGGGGGGACATGAGCAGTTCTTC. Protein: CASSSGGHEQFF.

The rearrangement links TRBV28 to TRBJ2-7; maybe TRBD2 (6 bases). V lost 5 bases and J lost 3, with 20 bases in between. The CDR3 loop spans 16 amino acids. Germline V gene data show CDR1 as MDHEN and CDR2 as SYDVKM. Here the CDR3 DNA reads TGTGCCAGCAGTCCCCTCGCTGGACTATCCATCTACGAGCAGTACTTC. Protein: CASSPLAGLSIYEQYF.

The chain has TRBV5-1 and TRBJ2-1; a weak D match, TRBD2 (5 bases). Germline V lookup: CDR1 SGHRS, CDR2 YFSETQ. V lost 4 bases to trimming and J lost 0 bases, with 8 bases between them. The CDR3 sequence is 14 residues long. CDR3 amino acids: CASSHGDSYNEQFF. CDR3 in DNA: TGCGCCAGCAGCCACGGGGACTCCTACAATGAGCAGTTCTTC.

The rearrangement links TRBV25-1 to TRBJ1-1; D is perhaps TRBD1 (6 bases). The CDR3 runs 11 residues. Trimming removed 6 bases from V and 11 bases from J, with 13 bases in between. The germline V gene encodes CDR1 MGHDK and CDR2 SYGVNS. The CDR3 DNA sequence: TGTGCCAGCAGCCCGGGGGGCCCGGCTTTCTTT. Translating it yields CASSPGGPAFF. The full variable domain, with the rest looked up from reference TRBV25-1 and TRBJ1-1, is EADIYQTPRYLVIGTGKKITLECSQTMGHDKMYWYQQDPGMELHLIHYSYGVNSTEKGDLSSESTVSRIRTEHFPLTLESARPSHTSQYLCASSPGGPAFFGQGTRLTVV.

The rearrangement uses TRBV2 and TRBJ1-1, with unresolved D. V was shortened by 3 bases and J by 5 bases, with 16 bases between the two germline ends. This CDR3 is built from 15 residues. CDR1 is SNHLY, CDR2 FYNNEI, per germline. In DNA, the CDR3 is TGTGCCAGCAGTGACGAGCCCGCCTCCGGGACTGAAGCTTTCTTT. This encodes CASSDEPASGTEAFF.